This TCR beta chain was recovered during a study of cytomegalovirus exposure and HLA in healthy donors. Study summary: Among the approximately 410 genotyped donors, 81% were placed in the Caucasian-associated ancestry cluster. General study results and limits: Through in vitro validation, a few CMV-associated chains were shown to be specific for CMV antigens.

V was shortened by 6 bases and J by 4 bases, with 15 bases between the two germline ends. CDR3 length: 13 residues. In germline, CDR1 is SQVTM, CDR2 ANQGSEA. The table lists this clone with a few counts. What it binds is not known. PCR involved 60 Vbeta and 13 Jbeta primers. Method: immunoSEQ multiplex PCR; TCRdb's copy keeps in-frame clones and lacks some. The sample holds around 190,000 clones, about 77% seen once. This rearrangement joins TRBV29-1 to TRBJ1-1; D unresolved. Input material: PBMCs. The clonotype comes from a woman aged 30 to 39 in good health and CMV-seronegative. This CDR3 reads CSVGSGGSTEAFF. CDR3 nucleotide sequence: TGCAGCGTAGGATCCGGCGGGTCCACTGAAGCTTTCTTT. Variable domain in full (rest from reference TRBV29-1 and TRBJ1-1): SAVISQKPSRDICQRGTSLTIQCQVDSQVTMMFWYRQQPGQSLTLIATANQGSEATYESGFVIDKFPISRPNLTFSTLTVSNMSPEDSSIYLCSVGSGGSTEAFFGQGTRLTVV.